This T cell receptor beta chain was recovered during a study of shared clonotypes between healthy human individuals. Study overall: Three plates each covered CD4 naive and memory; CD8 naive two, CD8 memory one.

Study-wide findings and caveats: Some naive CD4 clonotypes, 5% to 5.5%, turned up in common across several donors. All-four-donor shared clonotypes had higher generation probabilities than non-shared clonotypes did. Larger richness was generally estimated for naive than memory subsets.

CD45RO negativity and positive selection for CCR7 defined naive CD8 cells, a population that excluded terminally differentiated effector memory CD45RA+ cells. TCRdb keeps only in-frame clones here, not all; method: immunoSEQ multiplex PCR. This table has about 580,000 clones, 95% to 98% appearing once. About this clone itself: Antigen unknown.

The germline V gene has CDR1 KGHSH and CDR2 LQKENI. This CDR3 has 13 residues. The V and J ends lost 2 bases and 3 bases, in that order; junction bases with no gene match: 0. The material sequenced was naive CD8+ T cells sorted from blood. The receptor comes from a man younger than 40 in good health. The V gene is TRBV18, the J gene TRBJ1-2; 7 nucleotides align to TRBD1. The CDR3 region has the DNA TGTGCCAGCTCACCAGGGACAGACTATGGCTACACCTTC. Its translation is CASSPGTDYGYTF. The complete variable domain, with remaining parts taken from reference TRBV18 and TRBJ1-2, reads NAGVMQNPRHLVRRRGQEARLRCSPMKGHSHVYWYRQLPEEGLKFMVYLQKENIIDESGMPKERFSAEFPKEGPSILRIQQVVRGDSAAYFCASSPGTDYGYTFGSGTRLTVV.